The clone carrying this T cell receptor beta chain was seen only a few times. What it binds is not known. This clone may be a read error of a much larger clone one base away. The sample's time point: newly diagnosed GD, antithyroid drugs for less than 3 months. After RNA was extracted from PBMCs, the TCR library was made from it. To make TCR beta libraries, researchers used iRepertoire HTBI primers and Arm-PCR of CDR3 regions. TCRdb re-called the multiplex PCR reads with MiXCR, one entry per CDR3 protein. The sample yields 420,000 or so distinct CDR3 sequences, 16% seen once. The source of the sample is a study of regulatory T cells in long-lasting Graves disease. The study's findings and limits: Rather than thyroid tissue, only peripheral blood underwent study.

Germline V gene lookup returns CDR1 KGHSH and CDR2 LQKENI. This CDR3 region has 12 residues. These data also featured in a second study, about T cells in Graves' hyperthyroidism and ophthalmopathy.

The chain employs TRBV18 and TRBJ2-7; TRBD1 matches at 7 bases. Source: peripheral blood mononuclear cells (PBMCs), taken at new diagnosis, from a patient treated with antithyroid drugs. The receptor was isolated from a woman between 18 and 29 years old with Graves disease. The CDR3 DNA follows: TGTGCCAGCCAAGGGACAGTCTACGATCAGTACTTC. As protein: CASQGTVYDQYF.